This record concerns one T cell receptor (beta chain) sequence. This sample is part of a study of blood T cell repertoires in COVID-19. V dropped 3 bases and J dropped 4; count of bases not matched to a gene: 3. This CDR3 region has 14 residues. Germline V gives CDR1 MDHEN, CDR2 SYDVKM. Only in-frame clones appear in the TCRdb table, and some are missing; sequencing was by immunoSEQ multiplex PCR. The sample has 200,000 to 300,000 clones, around 80% seen once; the top ten hold 5.5%. Material: peripheral blood. The chain is built from TRBV28 and TRBJ2-5, with TRBD1 identical over 9 bases. The receptor's source is a human donor in a cohort sampled during active COVID-19. The CDR3 DNA is TGTGCCAGCAGTTTTCGACAGGGGGTAGAGACCCAGTACTTC. Its translation is CASSFRQGVETQYF.